The clone carrying this T cell receptor beta chain has just one count. This entry comes from a study of blood T cell repertoires in COVID-19. Study overall: COVID-19 samples collected from the United States, Italy and Spain covered acute and convalescent phases. T cells, B-cell-depleted T cells, or PBMCs supplied cDNA or gDNA.

Assay used: immunoSEQ multiplex PCR; TCRdb lists only in-frame clones, some missing. There are around 310,000 clones in the sample; around 90% occur only once, and nearly 7% lies in the top ten. This CDR3 is 11 amino acids long. V lost 4 bases, J lost 1 base, and 4 bases lay in between. Germline CDR1 and CDR2: GTSNPN and SVGIG (reference sequence). It was during active infection that Seattle patients were enrolled and then longitudinally followed. J is TRBJ1-2 and V is TRBV30, with D hard to call. What was sequenced was peripheral blood. The TCR sequence derives from a woman aged 30 to 39 with COVID-19, enrolled during active disease. CDR3 sequence: CAWNFNYGYTF. DNA for the CDR3: TGTGCCTGGAACTTTAACTATGGCTACACCTTC.